This is a list of T cell receptor beta chains from one sample in a study of blood T cell repertoires in COVID-19. Data came from immunoSEQ multiplex PCR; TCRdb stores just in-frame clones and leaves some out. The sample carries just under 95,000 clones, under 90% recorded once. Sequencing input: peripheral blood. Receptors originate from a human donor in a cohort sampled during active COVID-19. The CDR3 runs from the conserved cysteine through the conserved F or W. The D gene is left open where the match is weak. Where a row states a size, it is once, few, many or the class of an expanded clone; other rows omit it.

-,TRBJ2-7,TRBV15,-,TGTGCCACCAGCGTCTCCCCTTCGGGCTACGAGCAGTACTTC,CATSVSPSGYEQYF
TRBD1,TRBJ2-7,TRBV5-1,few,TGCGCCAGCAGCTCCGGGACAGGGGTTGACGAGCAGTACTTC,CASSSGTGVDEQYF
TRBD2,TRBJ2-7,TRBV5-1,-,TGCGCCAGCAGCTTACTAGCGGATAGGGGCGAGCAGTACTTC,CASSLLADRGEQYF
-,TRBJ2-7,TRBV21-1,-,TGTGCCAGCAGCAATGACCAGGGTTGGCGAAACGAGCAGTACTTC,CASSNDQGWRNEQYF
-,TRBJ1-2,TRBV6-5,-,TGTGCCAGCAGTCTGAGGCGCAGGGATCATGGCTACACCTTC,CASSLRRRDHGYTF
-,TRBJ2-3,TRBV20-1,-,TGCAGTGCTAGTCCTGTTAGCACAGATACGCAGTATTTT,CSASPVSTDTQYF
TRBD1,TRBJ1-2,TRBV6-5,-,TGTGCCAGCTTCCTCGGACAGGGGTTTAGGTATGGCTACACCTTC,CASFLGQGFRYGYTF
-,TRBJ1-1,TRBV29-1,once,TGCAGCGTTGAAGGCGGGAACACTGAAGCTTTCTTT,CSVEGGNTEAFF
TRBD1,TRBJ2-2,TRBV5-1,-,TGCGCCAGCAGCGTGGGGACAGGGGGCACCGGGGAGCTGTTTTTT,CASSVGTGGTGELFF
-,TRBJ2-7,TRBV28,-,TGTGCCAGCAGTAGTGGATCAGGGCTGGAATCGCGGGAGCAGTACTTC,CASSSGSGLESREQYF
-,TRBJ1-6,TRBV27,-,TGTGCCAGCAGTTCCCGGCGGGGCCCCCTCGATTCACCCCTCCACTTT,CASSSRRGPLDSPLHF
TRBD1,TRBJ1-6,TRBV6-5,-,TGTGCCAGCAGTAAAAGCCGGGACAGGGGATCACCCCTCCACTTT,CASSKSRDRGSPLHF
-,TRBJ2-7,TRBV18,few,TGTGCCAGCTCACCCGGGCAGGGTGGCGAGCAGTACTTC,CASSPGQGGEQYF
TRBD2,TRBJ2-7,TRBV24-1,-,TGTGCCACCAGTCTGAGTAGCGGGGGGACCTACGAGCAGTACTTC,CATSLSSGGTYEQYF
TRBD1,TRBJ1-2,TRBV2,-,TGTGCCAGCAGTGAAAGGACAGGAGGGAACTATGGCTACACCTTC,CASSERTGGNYGYTF
-,TRBJ1-2,TRBV15,-,TGTGCCACCAGCAGGGGACCGGGACAAGGCTATGGCTACACCTTC,CATSRGPGQGYGYTF
TRBD1,TRBJ2-7,TRBV5-6,-,TGTGCCAGCAGCTTGGGACAGGGGAGCTACGAGCAGTACTTC,CASSLGQGSYEQYF
-,TRBJ1-5,TRBV25-1,few,TGTGCCAGCAGTGAAGGACACCAGCCCCAGCATTTT,CASSEGHQPQHF
-,TRBJ2-7,TRBV19,-,TGTGCCAGCAGGGCCTCCGCTGGTGGGTACGAGCAGTACTTC,CASRASAGGYEQYF
-,TRBJ1-5,TRBV6-5,-,TGTGCCAGCACCCTTGAGTTCAATCAGCCCCAGCATTTT,CASTLEFNQPQHF
TRBD2,TRBJ2-4,TRBV7-2,-,TGTGCCAGCAGCGCGGGGAGGGACAACATTCAGTACTTC,CASSAGRDNIQYF
TRBD2,TRBJ2-3,TRBV5-4,-,TGTGCCAGCAGCTTGGCACTAGCGGGAAAAAGCACAGATACGCAGTATTTT,CASSLALAGKSTDTQYF
-,TRBJ2-5,TRBV7-9,-,TGTGCCAGCAGCTTACGCGGGCGGGCAGGAGGGAAAGAGACCCAGTACTTC,CASSLRGRAGGKETQYF
TRBD1,TRBJ1-2,TRBV5-6,-,TGTGCCAGCAGCAACAGGGGAGCTAACTATGGCTACACCTTC,CASSNRGANYGYTF
TRBD1,TRBJ2-1,TRBV25-1,-,TGTGCCAGCAGTGGCCGGGACAGGGGGCCACCGGTCTTC,CASSGRDRGPPVF
TRBD1,TRBJ1-1,TRBV28,-,TGTGCCAGCAGCCCTGACAGGGTGCGAGCTTTCTTT,CASSPDRVRAFF
-,TRBJ1-4,TRBV19,-,TGTGCCAGTATTATTTGGGGACCAGGGGAAGAAAAACTGTTTTTT,CASIIWGPGEEKLFF
-,TRBJ1-2,TRBV20-1,-,TGCAGCGGTAGGGGCATCTATGGCTACACCTTC,CSGRGIYGYTF
-,TRBJ1-6,TRBV11-2,few,TGTGCCAGCAGCTTAAATGGTGGGACTAATAATTCACCCCTCCACTTT,CASSLNGGTNNSPLHF
TRBD2,TRBJ2-7,TRBV6-6,-,TGTGCCAGCAGCCGCCGACTAGCGAGCTCCTACGAGCAGTACTTC,CASSRRLASSYEQYF
TRBD2,TRBJ2-7,TRBV28,-,TGTGCCAGCAGTTTACTAGCGGGAGTTAAGTACGAGCAGTACTTC,CASSLLAGVKYEQYF
-,TRBJ1-1,TRBV30,-,TGTGCCTGGACCCTCGCCTTGACAGCAAAAGCTTTCTTT,CAWTLALTAKAFF
-,TRBJ1-5,TRBV28,-,TGTGCCAGCAGTTCGTCCTTATACCAGGTAGGACAGCCCCAGCATTTT,CASSSSLYQVGQPQHF
-,TRBJ2-7,TRBV9,-,TGTGCCAGCAGCGAACAGGGTGCTGGCTACGAGCAGTACTTC,CASSEQGAGYEQYF
-,TRBJ1-2,TRBV24-1,-,TGTGCCACCAGTGACCCCCGGTCGACAGTGAGTAACTATGGCTACACCTTC,CATSDPRSTVSNYGYTF
-,TRBJ2-5,TRBV7-7,-,TGTGCCAGCAGCTTACGTCCGGAGCGAGCGGTGACCCAGTACTTC,CASSLRPERAVTQYF
TRBD1,TRBJ2-1,TRBV6-4,few,TGTGCCAGCAGTGACGGGGGACAGATCAATGAGCAGTTCTTC,CASSDGGQINEQFF
TRBD1,TRBJ1-3,TRBV7-9,-,TGTGCCAGCAGCTTAAGACAGGGGGGAGACACCATATATTTT,CASSLRQGGDTIYF
TRBD1,TRBJ2-7,TRBV23-1,-,TGCGCCGGACAGGGCTACGAGCAGTACTTC,CAGQGYEQYF
-,TRBJ2-7,TRBV7-2,-,TGTGCCAGCAGGCCATCGGGTAGCGGCTACGAGCAGTACTTC,CASRPSGSGYEQYF